This T cell receptor (beta chain) is drawn from a study of response to subunit inactivated influenza vaccine. This CDR3 has 15 amino acids. J lost 2 bases, V lost 5 bases, and 4 bases had no gene match. Germline V gene sequence: CDR1 MDHEN, CDR2 SYDVKM. TCRdb reprocessed the RT-PCR reads via MiXCR and lists one record per CDR3 protein. The data hold 610,000 or so distinct CDR3 sequences, with approximately 14% observed a single time. This clonotype was recorded many times. V and J are TRBV28 and TRBJ2-5; 11 bases match TRBD2. This sequence originates from a man aged 45 to 65 who received an inactivated influenza vaccine. This material consisted of PBMCs from blood, taken 11 to 12 days after vaccination. Here the CDR3 reads CASSPIAGGQETQYF. The CDR3 nucleotides read TGTGCCAGCAGTCCAATAGCGGGGGGGCAAGAGACCCAGTACTTC.